What follows is one T cell receptor beta chain and its context. This sample is drawn from a study of blood T cell repertoires in COVID-19. Original methodology: Reference gene primer amplification gave estimated nucleated cell counts. Repertoires were generated with immunoSEQ multiplex PCR, while TCRdb's copy carries only in-frame clones and drops some. The V and J calls and clone size were taken over from that table, and D and trimming were inferred from the DNA. The sample holds a few hundred thousand clones, about nine tenths seen once. Seattle patients were enrolled during active infection and followed longitudinally. The clonotype was recovered from a woman between 45 and 60 years old with COVID-19, enrolled during active disease. Sequenced input: peripheral blood.

In DNA form, the CDR3 reads TGTGCCATCGCACACAGATACGGTAATGAAAAACTGTTTTTT. Amino acids: CAIAHRYGNEKLFF. This rearrangement joins TRBV6-4 to TRBJ1-4; D unclear. V was cut by 10 bases and J by 4 bases, with 16 bases left in between. The CDR3 extends over 14 amino acids. Germline V lookup: CDR1 MRHNA, CDR2 SNTAGT.